These T cell receptor beta chains were read from a single sample in a study of human T cells and chemical hapten exposure. Each CDR3 protein is one row after TCRdb ran MiXCR on the RACE reads. The sample lists 70,000 to 95,000 distinct CDR3 sequences; about 6.6% were seen once. Sequences were derived from whole blood, sampled in connection with sensitization to the hapten diphenylcyclopropenone (DPC). These receptors originate from a woman aged 25 to 45 with alopecia areata. Some clones in this sample may be carry-over from other donors' samples. Each CDR3 is given with its conserved first and last residue. Each record gives: J gene, D gene, clone size, V gene, CDR3 protein, CDR3 DNA. The D gene is left open where the match is weak. Clone size is stated in some rows and not others, as once, few, many or a class when expanded.

J: TRBJ2-7; D: .; size: many; V: TRBV20-1; CDR3: CSARRPGSFEQYF; DNA: TGCAGTGCTCGACGACCGGGATCCTTCGAGCAGTACTTC
J: TRBJ2-6; D: .; size: many; V: TRBV19; CDR3: CASKEPGPSSGANVLTF; DNA: TGTGCCAGTAAAGAACCGGGACCGAGCTCTGGGGCCAACGTCCTGACTTTC
J: TRBJ1-1; D: .; size: .; V: TRBV3-1; CDR3: CASSQEGGAGNTEAFF; DNA: TGTGCCAGCAGCCAAGAGGGGGGGGCGGGTAACACTGAAGCTTTCTTT
J: TRBJ1-6; D: TRBD1; size: few; V: TRBV29-1; CDR3: CSVGDSNSPLHF; DNA: TGCAGCGTTGGGGACAGCAATTCACCCCTCCACTTT
J: TRBJ1-2; D: TRBD1; size: many; V: TRBV20-1; CDR3: CSARDKTGGFYGYTF; DNA: TGCAGTGCTAGAGATAAAACAGGGGGCTTCTATGGCTACACCTTC
J: TRBJ1-1; D: .; size: .; V: TRBV12-3/TRBV12-4; CDR3: CASIGTEAFF; DNA: TGTGCCAGCATCGGGACTGAAGCTTTCTTT
J: TRBJ1-1; D: TRBD1; size: .; V: TRBV29-1; CDR3: CSAKGTDLFFTEAFF; DNA: TGCAGCGCTAAAGGGACAGATCTGTTCTTCACTGAAGCTTTCTTT
J: TRBJ1-1; D: .; size: .; V: TRBV6-1; CDR3: CASTEGQWRNTEAFF; DNA: TGTGCCAGCACTGAAGGACAGTGGAGAAACACTGAAGCTTTCTTT
J: TRBJ1-2; D: .; size: many; V: TRBV20-1; CDR3: CSARAHTGYGYTF; DNA: TGCAGTGCTAGAGCCCATACGGGCTATGGCTACACCTTC
J: TRBJ2-3; D: TRBD1; size: many; V: TRBV25-1; CDR3: CASSEWGSTGFPSKQYF; DNA: TGTGCCAGCAGTGAATGGGGGTCGACAGGGTTCCCCAGTAAGCAGTATTTT
J: TRBJ1-1; D: .; size: few; V: TRBV6-6; CDR3: CASSYSTGTGEAFF; DNA: TGTGCCAGCAGTTACTCTACCGGGACGGGTGAAGCTTTCTTT
J: TRBJ2-7; D: .; size: many; V: TRBV4-1; CDR3: CASSQDEGEQYF; DNA: TGCGCCAGCAGCCAAGATGAGGGCGAGCAGTACTTC
J: TRBJ2-5; D: TRBD1; size: few; V: TRBV19; CDR3: CASSRRQGRETQYF; DNA: TGTGCCAGTAGTAGAAGACAGGGTCGGGAGACCCAGTACTTC
J: TRBJ2-3; D: .; size: many; V: TRBV11-3; CDR3: CASSLGARDPTDTQYF; DNA: TGTGCCAGCAGCTTGGGGGCTAGGGACCCCACAGATACGCAGTATTTT
J: TRBJ1-1; D: .; size: .; V: TRBV6-1; CDR3: CASSEVRGFSTEAFF; DNA: TGTGCCAGCAGTGAAGTCCGGGGGTTTAGCACTGAAGCTTTCTTT
J: TRBJ1-2; D: .; size: few; V: TRBV30; CDR3: CAWSSFGGAYGYTF; DNA: TGTGCCTGGAGTAGTTTCGGGGGGGCTTATGGCTACACCTTC
J: TRBJ1-1; D: .; size: few; V: TRBV27; CDR3: CASSLSGTMGTEAFF; DNA: TGTGCCAGCAGTTTATCAGGGACTATGGGCACTGAAGCTTTCTTT
J: TRBJ2-4; D: .; size: many; V: TRBV6-1; CDR3: CASSETGGVAKNIQYF; DNA: TGTGCCAGCAGTGAAACAGGCGGCGTAGCCAAAAACATTCAGTACTTC
J: TRBJ1-6; D: .; size: many; V: TRBV2; CDR3: CASRGTLGSPLHF; DNA: TGTGCCAGCCGGGGCACGCTGGGTTCACCCCTCCACTTT
J: TRBJ1-6; D: .; size: .; V: TRBV18; CDR3: CASSPIEDSPLHF; DNA: TGTGCCAGCTCACCGATCGAGGATTCACCCCTCCACTTT
J: TRBJ2-2; D: .; size: .; V: TRBV20-1; CDR3: CSAPSPQGSATGELFF; DNA: TGCAGTGCCCCATCGCCACAGGGTTCGGCCACCGGGGAGCTGTTTTTT
J: TRBJ2-7; D: .; size: many; V: TRBV5-1; CDR3: CASSLVRGPTYEQYF; DNA: TGCGCCAGCAGCTTGGTCAGGGGACCCACCTACGAGCAGTACTTC
J: TRBJ2-2; D: .; size: many; V: TRBV11-2; CDR3: CASINLLRENTGELFF; DNA: TGTGCCAGCATAAATTTACTCAGGGAGAACACCGGGGAGCTGTTTTTT
J: TRBJ1-6; D: .; size: many; V: TRBV7-6; CDR3: CASSLGPALGGNHNSPLHF; DNA: TGTGCCAGCAGCTTAGGCCCGGCTCTGGGGGGTAACCATAATTCACCCCTCCACTTT
J: TRBJ1-2; D: TRBD1; size: many; V: TRBV20-1; CDR3: CSAPGQGNYGYTF; DNA: TGCAGTGCCCCTGGACAGGGTAACTATGGCTACACCTTC
J: TRBJ1-5; D: .; size: many; V: TRBV6-2/TRBV6-3; CDR3: CASSTDRNQPQHF; DNA: TGTGCCAGCAGTACAGACAGGAATCAGCCCCAGCATTTT
J: TRBJ2-4; D: TRBD2; size: many; V: TRBV7-2; CDR3: CASSARVAGGRDIQYF; DNA: TGTGCCAGCAGCGCACGCGTAGCGGGGGGGCGGGACATTCAGTACTTC
J: TRBJ1-6; D: .; size: few; V: TRBV2; CDR3: CASMTNENSPLHF; DNA: TGTGCCAGCATGACTAACGAAAATTCACCCCTCCACTTT
J: TRBJ2-3; D: TRBD2; size: many; V: TRBV13; CDR3: CASSSTSGTDTQYF; DNA: TGTGCCAGCAGCTCGACTAGCGGAACAGATACGCAGTATTTT
J: TRBJ2-1; D: TRBD2; size: many; V: TRBV4-1; CDR3: CASSSGTSGGLSSYNEQFF; DNA: TGCGCCAGCAGCTCTGGGACTAGCGGGGGGCTGAGCTCCTACAATGAGCAGTTCTTC
J: TRBJ1-1; D: .; size: .; V: TRBV30; CDR3: CAWIPRGAAKAFF; DNA: TGTGCCTGGATCCCCCGTGGCGCTGCGAAAGCTTTCTTT
J: TRBJ2-7; D: .; size: many; V: TRBV2; CDR3: CASSVAAGLGAYEQYF; DNA: TGTGCCAGCAGTGTTGCGGCAGGGTTGGGTGCCTACGAGCAGTACTTC
J: TRBJ1-2; D: TRBD1; size: .; V: TRBV27; CDR3: CASSLITGDGYTF; DNA: TGTGCCAGCAGTCTCATTACAGGGGACGGCTACACCTTC
J: TRBJ1-4; D: .; size: many; V: TRBV6-5; CDR3: CASSYRSSVGHATNEKLFF; DNA: TGTGCCAGCAGTTATCGGTCCAGCGTCGGGCATGCAACTAATGAAAAACTGTTTTTT
J: TRBJ1-1; D: .; size: many; V: TRBV20-1; CDR3: CSATRGPRLREAFF; DNA: TGCAGTGCTACCAGGGGTCCCCGCCTCAGAGAAGCTTTCTTT
J: TRBJ2-3; D: TRBD1; size: many; V: TRBV27; CDR3: CASSLGTGVPFTDTQYF; DNA: TGTGCCAGCAGTTTGGGGACAGGGGTCCCTTTCACAGATACGCAGTATTTT
J: TRBJ2-5; D: TRBD2; size: many; V: TRBV20-1; CDR3: CSARAGSGGAGETQYF; DNA: TGCAGTGCCAGGGCGGGAAGCGGGGGGGCCGGTGAGACCCAGTACTTC
J: TRBJ2-1; D: .; size: .; V: TRBV12-3/TRBV12-4; CDR3: CASSSLGYEQFF; DNA: TGTGCCAGCAGTAGTTTGGGCTATGAGCAGTTCTTC
J: TRBJ2-6; D: .; size: many; V: TRBV5-1; CDR3: CASSLADTVVGANVLTF; DNA: TGCGCCAGCAGCTTGGCCGACACTGTGGTCGGGGCCAACGTCCTGACTTTC
J: TRBJ1-1; D: .; size: .; V: TRBV5-6; CDR3: CASTLLGGVDGAEAFF; DNA: TGTGCCAGCACCCTCCTTGGGGGAGTGGACGGGGCAGAAGCTTTCTTT
J: TRBJ2-7; D: .; size: .; V: TRBV5-5; CDR3: CASSFLSPGAYEQYF; DNA: TGTGCCAGCAGCTTCCTATCTCCAGGGGCCTACGAGCAGTACTTC
J: TRBJ1-6; D: .; size: .; V: TRBV20-1; CDR3: CSASPGDFTYNSPLHF; DNA: TGCAGTGCTAGCCCCGGGGATTTCACCTATAATTCACCCCTCCACTTT
J: TRBJ1-1; D: TRBD1; size: .; V: TRBV29-1; CDR3: CSLYRGGSEAFF; DNA: TGCAGCCTTTACAGGGGCGGCTCTGAAGCTTTCTTT
J: TRBJ2-5; D: .; size: many; V: TRBV20-1; CDR3: CSALGGRETQYF; DNA: TGCAGTGCCCTGGGAGGCCGCGAGACCCAGTACTTC
J: TRBJ2-3; D: .; size: many; V: TRBV7-3; CDR3: CASSLTFRVLEDTQYF; DNA: TGTGCCAGCAGCTTAACGTTCAGGGTTTTAGAAGATACGCAGTATTTT
J: TRBJ2-7; D: .; size: .; V: TRBV6-1; CDR3: CASSEAGQSYEQYF; DNA: TGTGCCAGCAGTGAAGCAGGGCAGTCCTACGAGCAGTACTTC
J: TRBJ1-6; D: .; size: few; V: TRBV5-4; CDR3: CASSSNTNRNSPLHF; DNA: TGTGCCAGCAGCTCCAACACCAACAGGAATTCACCCCTCCACTTT
J: TRBJ2-6; D: .; size: many; V: TRBV12-3/TRBV12-4; CDR3: CASSSGYSGANVLTF; DNA: TGTGCCAGCAGTTCCGGGTACTCTGGGGCCAACGTCCTGACTTTC
J: TRBJ1-5; D: .; size: few; V: TRBV12-3/TRBV12-4; CDR3: CASSNQERGNQPQHF; DNA: TGTGCCAGCAGTAATCAGGAACGGGGAAATCAGCCCCAGCATTTT